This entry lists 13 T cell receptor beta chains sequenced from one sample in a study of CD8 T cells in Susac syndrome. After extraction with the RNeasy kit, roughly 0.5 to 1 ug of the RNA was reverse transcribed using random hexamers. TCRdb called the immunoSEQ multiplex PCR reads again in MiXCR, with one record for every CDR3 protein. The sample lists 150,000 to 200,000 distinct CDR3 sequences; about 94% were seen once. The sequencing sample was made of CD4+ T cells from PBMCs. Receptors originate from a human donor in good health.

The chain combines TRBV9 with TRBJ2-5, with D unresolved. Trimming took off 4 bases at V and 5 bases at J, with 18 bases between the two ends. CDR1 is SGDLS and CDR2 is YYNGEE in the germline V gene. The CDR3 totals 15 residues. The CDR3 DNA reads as TGTGCCAGCAGCTTCACGGGCATCGTCGGGGAGACCCAGTACTTC. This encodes CASSFTGIVGETQYF.

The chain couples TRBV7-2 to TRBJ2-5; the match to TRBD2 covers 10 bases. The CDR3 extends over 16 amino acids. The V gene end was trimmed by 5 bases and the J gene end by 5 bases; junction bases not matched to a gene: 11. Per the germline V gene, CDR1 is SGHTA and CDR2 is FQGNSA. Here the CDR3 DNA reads TGTGCCAGCAGCCCCCGGGGAGCGGGGGGGCCGGAGACCCAGTACTTC. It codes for CASSPRGAGGPETQYF.

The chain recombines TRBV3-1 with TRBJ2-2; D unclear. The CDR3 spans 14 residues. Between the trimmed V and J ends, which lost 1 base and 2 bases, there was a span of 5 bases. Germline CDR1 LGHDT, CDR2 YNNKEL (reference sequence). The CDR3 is CASSQGLNTGELFF. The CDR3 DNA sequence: TGTGCCAGCAGCCAAGGGCTTAACACCGGGGAGCTGTTTTTT.

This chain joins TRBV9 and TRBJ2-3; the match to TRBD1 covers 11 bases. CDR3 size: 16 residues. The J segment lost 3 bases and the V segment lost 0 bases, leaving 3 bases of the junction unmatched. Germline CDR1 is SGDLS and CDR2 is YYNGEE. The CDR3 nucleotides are TGTGCCAGCAGCGTAGTGGGACAGGGGGTTACAGATACGCAGTATTTT. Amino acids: CASSVVGQGVTDTQYF.

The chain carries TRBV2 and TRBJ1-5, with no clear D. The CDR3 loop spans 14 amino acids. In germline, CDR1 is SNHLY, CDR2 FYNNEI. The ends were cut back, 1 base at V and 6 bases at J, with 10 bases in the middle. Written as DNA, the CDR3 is TGTGCCAGCAGTGAAGGTGGAGGGCCTCAGCCCCAGCATTTT. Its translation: CASSEGGGPQPQHF. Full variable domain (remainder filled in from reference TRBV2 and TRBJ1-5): EPEVTQTPSHQVTQMGQEVILRCVPISNHLYFYWYRQILGQKVEFLVSFYNNEISEKSEIFDDQFSVERPDGSNFTLKIRSTKLEDSAMYFCASSEGGGPQPQHFGDGTRLSIL.

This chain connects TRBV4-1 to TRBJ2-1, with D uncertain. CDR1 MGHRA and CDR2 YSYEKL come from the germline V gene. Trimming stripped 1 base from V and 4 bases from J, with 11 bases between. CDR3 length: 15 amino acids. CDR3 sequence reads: CASSQGRLVYNEQFF. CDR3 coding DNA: TGCGCCAGCAGCCAAGGCCGGCTGGTATACAATGAGCAGTTCTTC.

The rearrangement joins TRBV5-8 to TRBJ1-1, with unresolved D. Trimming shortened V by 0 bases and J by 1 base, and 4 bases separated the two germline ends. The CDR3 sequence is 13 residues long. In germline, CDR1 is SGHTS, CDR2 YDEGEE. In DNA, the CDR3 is TGTGCCAGCAGCTTGGCCCAGAACACTGAAGCTTTCTTT. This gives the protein CASSLAQNTEAFF. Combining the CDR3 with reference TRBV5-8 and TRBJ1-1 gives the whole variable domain EAGVTQSPTHLIKTRGQQATLRCSPISGHTSVYWYQQALGLGLQFLLWYDEGEERNRGNFPPRFSGRQFPNYSSELNVNALELEDSALYLCASSLAQNTEAFFGQGTRLTVV.

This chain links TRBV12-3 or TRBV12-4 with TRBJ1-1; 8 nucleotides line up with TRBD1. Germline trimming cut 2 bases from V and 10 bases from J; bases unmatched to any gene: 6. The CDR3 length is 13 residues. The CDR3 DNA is TGTGCCAGCAGTTTATCCACCGGGACAGGAGCTTTCTTT. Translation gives CASSLSTGTGAFF.

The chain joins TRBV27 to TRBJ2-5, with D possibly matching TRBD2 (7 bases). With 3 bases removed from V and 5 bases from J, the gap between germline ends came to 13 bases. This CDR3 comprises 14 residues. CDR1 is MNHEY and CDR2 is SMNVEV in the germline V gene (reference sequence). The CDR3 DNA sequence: TGTGCCAGCAGTTTGTGGGGGGGCTTGGAGACCCAGTACTTC. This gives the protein CASSLWGGLETQYF.

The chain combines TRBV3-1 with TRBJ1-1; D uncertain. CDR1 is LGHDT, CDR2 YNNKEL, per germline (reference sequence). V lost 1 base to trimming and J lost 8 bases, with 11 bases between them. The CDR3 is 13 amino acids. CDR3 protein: CASSQGRRIEAFF. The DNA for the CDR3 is TGTGCCAGCAGCCAAGGCAGACGGATCGAAGCTTTCTTT.

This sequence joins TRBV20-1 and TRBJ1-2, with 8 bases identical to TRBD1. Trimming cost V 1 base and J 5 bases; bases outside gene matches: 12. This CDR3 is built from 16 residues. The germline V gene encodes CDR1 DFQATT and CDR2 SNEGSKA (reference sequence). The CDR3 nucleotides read TGCAGTGCTAGAGTGCCCTCTCAGGGGGCGCGGTATGGCTACACCTTC. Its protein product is CSARVPSQGARYGYTF.

This CDR3 reads CASILLGAKSHTGELFF. The CDR3 nucleotides read TGTGCCAGCATTCTCTTGGGTGCTAAATCGCACACCGGGGAGCTGTTTTTT. The chain has TRBV12-3 or TRBV12-4 and TRBJ2-2, with no clear D. CDR3 length equals 17 residues. V lost 7 bases and J 3 bases, leaving 21 bases between the germline ends.

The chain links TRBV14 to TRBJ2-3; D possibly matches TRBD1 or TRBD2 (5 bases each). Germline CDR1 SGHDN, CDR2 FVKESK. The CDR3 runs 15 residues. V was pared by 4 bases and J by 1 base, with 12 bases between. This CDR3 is CASSRDPHGTDTQYF. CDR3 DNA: TGTGCCAGCAGCCGGGACCCGCACGGCACAGATACGCAGTATTTT.